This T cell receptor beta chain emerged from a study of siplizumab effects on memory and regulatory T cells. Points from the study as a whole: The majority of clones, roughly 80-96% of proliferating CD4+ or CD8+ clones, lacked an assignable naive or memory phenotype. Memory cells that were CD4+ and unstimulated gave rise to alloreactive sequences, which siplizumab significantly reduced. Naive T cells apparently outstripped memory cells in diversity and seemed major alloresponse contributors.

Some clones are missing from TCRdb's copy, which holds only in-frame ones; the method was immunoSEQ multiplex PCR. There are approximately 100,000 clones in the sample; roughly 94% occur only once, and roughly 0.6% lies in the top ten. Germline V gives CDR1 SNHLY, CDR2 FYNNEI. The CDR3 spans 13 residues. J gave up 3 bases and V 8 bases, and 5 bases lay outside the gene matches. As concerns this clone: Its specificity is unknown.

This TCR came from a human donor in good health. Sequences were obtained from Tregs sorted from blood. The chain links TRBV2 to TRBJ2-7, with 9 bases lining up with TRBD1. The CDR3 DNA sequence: TGTGCCAGCTCCCGGGACAGGGTCTACGAGCAGTACTTC. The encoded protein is CASSRDRVYEQYF.